The T cell receptor (beta chain) under discussion was sequenced for a study of cytomegalovirus exposure and HLA in healthy donors. The PCR had 60 Vbeta and 13 Jbeta primers. TCRdb keeps only in-frame clones here, not all; method: immunoSEQ multiplex PCR. The sample yields 88,000 or so clones, roughly 65% seen once. This clone was detected only a few times. Its antigen remains unidentified. General observations from the study: Later analysis reportedly placed an Asian-associated ancestry cluster below the approximately 680-donor mean in N-insertions.

The germline CDR1 and CDR2 sequences are MDHEN and SYDVKM. The CDR3 is 14 residues long. Deletions cut 2 bases from V and 4 bases from J, with 11 bases between. Sample: PBMCs. This chain joins TRBV28 and TRBJ1-1; no clear D gene. The clonotype comes from a male donor in good health and CMV-seropositive. CDR3 bases: TGTGCCAGCAGTTTACTCCTGGCAAGCACTGAAGCTTTCTTT. It is translated as CASSLLLASTEAFF. The full variable domain, its missing parts supplied by reference TRBV28 and TRBJ1-1, is DVKVTQSSRYLVKRTGEKVFLECVQDMDHENMFWYRQDPGLGLRLIYFSYDVKMKEKGDIPEGYSVSREKKERFSLILESASTNQTSMYLCASSLLLASTEAFFGQGTRLTVV.